This TCR beta chain was found in a study of vaccination effects on CD4 cells after COVID-19. About the research overall: Post-vaccine sampling occurred a median 72 days after the second dose. Whole-study findings and limits: There was only 1 of 255 vaccine-induced clones in healthy vaccinees that cross-reacted with common cold coronaviruses. Relatively few convalescent patients took part in the study, which had no early post-infection timepoints.

Produced via immunoSEQ multiplex PCR; TCRdb's table is partial and in-frame only. The sample records roughly 24,000 clones, 81% being singletons. Viral peptide pool expansion of antigen-specific CD4+ T cells preceded sequencing in the ViraFEST assay. Scientists isolated CD4+ T cells after an approximately 10-day culture period ended. Each participant was administered two doses of either the BNT162b2 or the mRNA-1273 vaccine. PBMC were cultured at around 2 million per well with 8 to 10 IU/ml IL-2 and 8 to 10 ug/ml peptides. By share of the sample, this clone is medium-sized (0.01 to 0.1%). The antigen is undetermined. CDR3 length: 14 residues. Losses at the gene ends were 4 bases for V and 6 bases for J; bases not matched to a gene: 6. CDR1 and CDR2 from the germline V gene are SGHAT and FQDESV (reference sequence).

This chain joins TRBV11-1 and TRBJ1-1; TRBD1 agrees at 9 bases. This TCR came from a human donor who received a COVID-19 vaccine. Some clones in this sample may be carry-over from other donors' samples. The input for sequencing was CD4+ T cells from PBMCs cultured with SARS-CoV-2 spike peptides, taken after COVID-19 vaccination. In nucleotides, the CDR3 is TGTGCCAGCAGCTCGAGCCGGGACAGGGCTGAAGCTTTCTTT. As protein: CASSSSRDRAEAFF.